This section outlines one T cell receptor (beta chain) sequence together with its context. Its antigen remains undetermined. Nothing much larger sits one base from this clone, and base qualities are not available. The data derive from a study of T-cell reconstitution after alpha-beta-depleted transplantation in children listed by TCRdb under 2016. About the full investigation: T-cell immune reconstitution after TCRalphabeta/CD19-depleted allogeneic hematopoietic cell transplantation in children was quantitatively tracked in the study by means of TCR repertoire profiling. Beyond this particular receptor, the publication reports: In some patients, high TCRbeta diversity at day 60 was attributed to recipient T cells and intrathymic progenitors that had survived conditioning. About two months after transplant, the apparently early recovery of alphabetaT-cell counts reportedly depended on just several hundred clones that had expanded rapidly and came from non-depleted graft cells. Over the following months the frequencies of hyperexpanded clones went down, and after one year T-cell counts and TCRbeta diversity were mostly credited to newly produced T cells.

The library was built by means of PCR. TCRdb names Illumina HiSeq 2500 as the instrument used. TCR libraries were prepared with molecular barcoding, using unique molecular identifiers to normalize TCRbeta repertoire quantification. The raw public data were reprocessed by TCRdb itself: fastp quality trimming at Q25, MiXCR clonotype calling, in-frame beta chains only. When rows share a CDR3 protein, they turn into one entry using the most common DNA and genes. Present in this sample are about 980,000 distinct CDR3 sequences, about 30% of which were seen just once. The ten largest account for roughly 28% of the sample. The treatment or condition label, as the study defines it: allogeneic hematopoietic cell transplantation with graft depleted of TCRalphabeta T cells and CD19 B cells. The transplant recipients were children given TCRalphabeta/CD19-depleted allogeneic hematopoietic cell grafts. The receptor comes from a boy younger than two who had a stem cell transplant for SCID, so the T cells may come from the graft donor. The specimen comprised PBMCs, mostly from graft donor cells, sampled 360 days after TCRalphabeta/CD19-depleted stem cell transplant.

The CDR3 reads as follows: CSVERGGGTEAFF. The DNA reads as follows: TGCAGCGTTGAACGGGGGGGAGGCACTGAAGCTTTCTTT. The chain joins TRBV29-1 to TRBJ1-1; tentative D gene TRBD1, with 5 bases matching. The germline V gene specifies SQVTM as CDR1 and ANQGSEA as CDR2. Deletion took 2 bases off V and 4 bases off J, with a span of 11 bases between the germline ends. The CDR3 runs 13 residues from the cysteine to the phenylalanine. The read is trimmed to its CDR3 DNA, 39 bases read in frame from base 1.